This entry describes one T cell receptor beta chain. This specimen belongs to a study of technical replicates of blood from a handful of donors. Sequenced by immunoSEQ multiplex PCR; TCRdb stores in-frame clones only, minus some. The sample yields some 80,000 clones, approximately 94% seen once. The CDR3 is 11 residues long. Looked up from germline, CDR1 is SNHLY and CDR2 is FYNNEI. The V gene lost 4 bases and the J gene lost 3 bases, with 4 bases spanning the gap. What was sequenced was T cells isolated from PBMCs. The TCR originated in a human donor in good health. V is TRBV2 and J is TRBJ2-7; no reliable D call. Written as DNA, the CDR3 is TGTGCCAGCAGTGCCCGCTACGAGCAGTACTTC. Translation: CASSARYEQYF.